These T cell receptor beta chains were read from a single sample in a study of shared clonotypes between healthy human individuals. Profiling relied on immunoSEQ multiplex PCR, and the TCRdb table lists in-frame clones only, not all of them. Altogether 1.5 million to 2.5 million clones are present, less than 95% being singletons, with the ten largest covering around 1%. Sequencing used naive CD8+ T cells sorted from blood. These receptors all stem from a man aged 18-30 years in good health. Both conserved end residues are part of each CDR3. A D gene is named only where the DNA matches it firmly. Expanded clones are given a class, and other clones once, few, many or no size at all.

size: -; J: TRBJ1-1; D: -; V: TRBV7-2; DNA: TGTGCCAGCAGCTTACTCATGGGGACTGAAGCTTTCTTT; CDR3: CASSLLMGTEAFF
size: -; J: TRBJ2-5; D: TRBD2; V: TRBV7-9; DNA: TGTGCCAGCACGGCGGGGGTAGAGGAGACCCAGTACTTC; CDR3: CASTAGVEETQYF
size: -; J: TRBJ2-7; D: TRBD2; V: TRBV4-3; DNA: TGCGCCAGCAGCCAAGAATGGGGGGGATACGAGCAGTACTTC; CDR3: CASSQEWGGYEQYF
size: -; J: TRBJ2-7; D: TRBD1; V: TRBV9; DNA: TGTGCCAGCAGCGCTGAGGGGACAGCCTACGAGCAGTACTTC; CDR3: CASSAEGTAYEQYF
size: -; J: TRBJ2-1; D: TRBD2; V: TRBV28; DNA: TGTGCCAGCAGCCTAGCGGGGGGGGACAATGAGCAGTTCTTC; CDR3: CASSLAGGDNEQFF
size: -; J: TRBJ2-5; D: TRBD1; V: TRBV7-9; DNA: TGTGCCAGCAGCTTAGGCGGGACAGGGTGGGAGACCCAGTACTTC; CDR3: CASSLGGTGWETQYF
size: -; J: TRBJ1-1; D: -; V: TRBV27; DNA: TGTGCCAGCAGTTTATCAGGGTTTTACACTGAAGCTTTCTTT; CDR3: CASSLSGFYTEAFF
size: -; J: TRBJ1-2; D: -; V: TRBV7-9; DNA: TGTGCCAGCACAGGGCGTGAGAACTATGGCTACACCTTC; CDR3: CASTGRENYGYTF
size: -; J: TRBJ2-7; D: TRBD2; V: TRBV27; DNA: TGTGCCAGCAGTGATCGGACTAGCGGGATTTCCTACGAGCAGTACTTC; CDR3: CASSDRTSGISYEQYF
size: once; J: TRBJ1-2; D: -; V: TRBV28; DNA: TGTGCCAGCAGCCCTTTATCAGGGTCCTATGGCTACACCTTC; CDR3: CASSPLSGSYGYTF
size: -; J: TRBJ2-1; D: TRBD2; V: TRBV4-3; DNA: TGCGCCAGCAGCGTCCTAGCGGACCATAACGCGGAGCAGTTCTTC; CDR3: CASSVLADHNAEQFF
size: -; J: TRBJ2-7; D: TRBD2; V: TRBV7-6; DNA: TGTGCCAGCAGCTTAGAAGGTTCGCCTAGCGGGATGTACGAGCAGTACTTC; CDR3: CASSLEGSPSGMYEQYF
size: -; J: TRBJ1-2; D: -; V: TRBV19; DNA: TGTGCCAGTAGTATGTCAGATCTCTTACCGCACGGCTACACCTTC; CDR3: CASSMSDLLPHGYTF
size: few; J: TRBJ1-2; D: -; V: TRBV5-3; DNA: TGTGCCAGAAGCTTTCGACACGACAGCGGCTACACCTTC; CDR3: CARSFRHDSGYTF
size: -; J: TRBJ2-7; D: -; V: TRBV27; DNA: TGTGCCAGCAGTATACGAGGGGGGGATCTACGGGAGCAGTACTTC; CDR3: CASSIRGGDLREQYF
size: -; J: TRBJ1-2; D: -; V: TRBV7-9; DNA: TGTGCCAGCAGCTTAGGTCAGGGTGGATATGGCTACACCTTC; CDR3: CASSLGQGGYGYTF
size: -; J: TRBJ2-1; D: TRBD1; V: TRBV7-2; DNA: TGTGCCAGCAGCTTAGCGGTTATTTCCCAGGGGGCGTACAATGAGCAGTTCTTC; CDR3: CASSLAVISQGAYNEQFF
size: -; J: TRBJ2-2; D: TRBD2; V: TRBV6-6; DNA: TGTGCCAGCAGTTTCTCTAGCGGGGTCACCGGGGAGCTGTTTTTT; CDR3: CASSFSSGVTGELFF
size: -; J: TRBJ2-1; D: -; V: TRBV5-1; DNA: TGCGCCAGCAGCTTGGAAGGCGGGGTTTACAATGAGCAGTTCTTC; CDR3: CASSLEGGVYNEQFF
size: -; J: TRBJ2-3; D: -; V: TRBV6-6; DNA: TGTGCCAGCAGATTGGACAGTAGCACAGATACGCAGTATTTT; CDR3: CASRLDSSTDTQYF
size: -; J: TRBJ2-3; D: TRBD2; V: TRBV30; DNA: TGTGCCTGCGTGTCTTTGGCGGGGGGAGCAGATACGCAGTATTTT; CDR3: CACVSLAGGADTQYF
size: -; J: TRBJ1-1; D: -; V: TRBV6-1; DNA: TGTGCCAGCAGTGAGGCAGGGCGATCAGAGATGAACACTGAAGCTTTCTTT; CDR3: CASSEAGRSEMNTEAFF
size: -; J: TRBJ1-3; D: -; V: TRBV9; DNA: TGTGCCAGCAGCGCCTTTTACGGGGAGACTGGAAACACCATATATTTT; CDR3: CASSAFYGETGNTIYF
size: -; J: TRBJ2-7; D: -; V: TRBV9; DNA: TGTGCCAGCAGCGAGGGAGCCGGGACGAACTACGAGCAGTACTTC; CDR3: CASSEGAGTNYEQYF
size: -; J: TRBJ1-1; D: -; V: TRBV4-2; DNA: TGTGCCAGCAGCCAAGATGTAGGCGTGAACACTGAAGCTTTCTTT; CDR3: CASSQDVGVNTEAFF
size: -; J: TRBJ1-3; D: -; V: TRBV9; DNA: TGTGCCAGCAGCGTAGGGGGGGCGAGCGGAAACACCATATATTTT; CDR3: CASSVGGASGNTIYF
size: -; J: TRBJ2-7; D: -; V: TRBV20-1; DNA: TGCAGTGCCCAACTAGTCGGCGAGCAGTACTTC; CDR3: CSAQLVGEQYF
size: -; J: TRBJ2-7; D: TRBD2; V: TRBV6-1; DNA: TGTGCCAGCAGTGAGGGAGCTGTACGGGGGGGCTACGAGCAGTACTTC; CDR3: CASSEGAVRGGYEQYF
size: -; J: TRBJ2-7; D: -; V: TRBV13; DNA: TGTGCCAGCAGCTTAGGTATGCGGGATGGGGAGCAGTACTTC; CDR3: CASSLGMRDGEQYF
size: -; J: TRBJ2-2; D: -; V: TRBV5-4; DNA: TGTGCCAGCAGCTTGCTGTACACCGGGGAGCTGTTTTTT; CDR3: CASSLLYTGELFF
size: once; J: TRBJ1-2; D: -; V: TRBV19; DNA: TGTGCCAGTAAACACCGACGAAAGGGAGAGGGCTACACCTTC; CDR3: CASKHRRKGEGYTF
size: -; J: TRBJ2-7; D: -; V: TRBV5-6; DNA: TGTGCCAGCAGCTTGGGACAGCAAGTCTACGAGCAGTACTTC; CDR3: CASSLGQQVYEQYF
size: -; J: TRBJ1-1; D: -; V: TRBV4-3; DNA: TGCGCCAGCAGCCAAGACTTAGGCCGGCAGCCTGAAGCTTTCTTT; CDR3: CASSQDLGRQPEAFF
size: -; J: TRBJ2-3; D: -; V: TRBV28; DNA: TGTGCCAGCAGTCCCCAGGGTGGGGATACGCAGTATTTT; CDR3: CASSPQGGDTQYF
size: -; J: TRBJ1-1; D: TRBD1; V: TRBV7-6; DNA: TGTGCCAGCAGCTTAGGGGAGACAGGGGGGAACACTGAAGCTTTCTTT; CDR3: CASSLGETGGNTEAFF
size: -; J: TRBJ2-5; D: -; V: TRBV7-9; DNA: TGTGCCAGCAGCCCTGGGGAGACCCAGTACTTC; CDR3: CASSPGETQYF
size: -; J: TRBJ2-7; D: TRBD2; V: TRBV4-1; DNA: TGCGCCAGCAGCCAAGATACATCAGCGGGAGACTACGAGCAGTACTTC; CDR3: CASSQDTSAGDYEQYF
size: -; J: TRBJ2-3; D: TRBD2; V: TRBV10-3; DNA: TGTGCCATCACCAGTGATTACGTTATCAGGGAGGGGACAGATACGCAGTATTTT; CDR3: CAITSDYVIREGTDTQYF
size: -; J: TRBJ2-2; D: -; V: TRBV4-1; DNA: TGCGCCAGCAGCCAACTTGAGGAAACCGGGGAGCTGTTTTTT; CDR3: CASSQLEETGELFF
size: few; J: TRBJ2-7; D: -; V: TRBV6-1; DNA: TGTGCCAGCAAATGGTCGGAAGCCTACGAGCAGTACTTC; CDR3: CASKWSEAYEQYF